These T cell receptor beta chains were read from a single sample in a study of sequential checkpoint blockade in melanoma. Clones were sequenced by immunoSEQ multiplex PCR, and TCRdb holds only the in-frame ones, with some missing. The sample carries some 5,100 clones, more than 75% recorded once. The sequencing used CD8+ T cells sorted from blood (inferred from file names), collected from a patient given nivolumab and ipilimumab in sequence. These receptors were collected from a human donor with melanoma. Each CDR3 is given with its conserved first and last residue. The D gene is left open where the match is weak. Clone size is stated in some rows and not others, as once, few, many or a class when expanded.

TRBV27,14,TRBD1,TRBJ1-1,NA,TGTGCCAGCAGTTTGGGACAGGGTGGCACTGAAGCTTTCTTT,CASSLGQGGTEAFF
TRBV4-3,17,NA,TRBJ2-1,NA,TGCGCCAGCAGCCCTCTGGCGGCCAGTCGTTCCTACAATGAGCAGTTCTTC,CASSPLAASRSYNEQFF
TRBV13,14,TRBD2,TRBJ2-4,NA,TGTGCCAGCAGCTTTAGCGGGGTTAAGGACATTCAGTACTTC,CASSFSGVKDIQYF
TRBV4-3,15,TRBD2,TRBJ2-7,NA,TGCGCCAGCAGCCGAGGACTAGCGGGGAACTACGAGCAGTACTTC,CASSRGLAGNYEQYF
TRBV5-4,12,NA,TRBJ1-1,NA,TGTGCCAGCAGCTCTGGGGGGTCTGAAGCTTTCTTT,CASSSGGSEAFF
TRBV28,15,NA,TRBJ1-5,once,TGTGCCAGCAGTTTACGGGGATCGGGGAATCAGCCCCAGCATTTT,CASSLRGSGNQPQHF
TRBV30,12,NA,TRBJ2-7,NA,TGTGCCTGGAGTGGGAGGGTAAACGAGCAGTACTTC,CAWSGRVNEQYF
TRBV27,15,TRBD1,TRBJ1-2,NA,TGTGCCAGCAGTACCCTAAAGGGGGCGCGGTATGGCTACACCTTC,CASSTLKGARYGYTF
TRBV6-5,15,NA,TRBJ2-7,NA,TGTGCCAGCAGTTACGGCGGGGTTGGGGGTGATGAGCAGTACTTC,CASSYGGVGGDEQYF
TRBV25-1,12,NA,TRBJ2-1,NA,TGTGCCAGCAGTGTCGGGTGGAATGAGCAGTTCTTC,CASSVGWNEQFF
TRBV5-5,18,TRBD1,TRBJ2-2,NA,TGTGCCAGCAGCTTGGCCCTATCGACAGGGCCGAACACCGGGGAGCTGTTTTTT,CASSLALSTGPNTGELFF
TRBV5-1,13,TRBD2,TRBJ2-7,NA,TGCGCCAGCAGCTTCGGGGGGATGTACGAGCAGTACTTC,CASSFGGMYEQYF
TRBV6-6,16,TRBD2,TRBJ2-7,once,TGTGCCAGCAGTTACTCAACTAGCGGGGGGGACTACGAGCAGTACTTC,CASSYSTSGGDYEQYF
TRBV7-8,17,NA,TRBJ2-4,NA,TGTGCCAGCAGCCAGCCTAGGGGCCAGAAAGCCAAAAACATTCAGTACTTC,CASSQPRGQKAKNIQYF
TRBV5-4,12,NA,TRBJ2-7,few,TGTGCCAGCAGCGACGACACCTACGAGCAGTACTTC,CASSDDTYEQYF
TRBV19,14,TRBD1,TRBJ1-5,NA,TGTGCCAGTAGTAGGGGACAGAGCAATCAGCCCCAGCATTTT,CASSRGQSNQPQHF
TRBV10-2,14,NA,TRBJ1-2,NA,TGCGCCAGCAGTGGCCCAGGCAATGAGGGTGGCTACACCTTC,CASSGPGNEGGYTF
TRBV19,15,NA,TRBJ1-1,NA,TGTGCCAGTAGTATAGGGGCGGGTATGAACACTGAAGCTTTCTTT,CASSIGAGMNTEAFF
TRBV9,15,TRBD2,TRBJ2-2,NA,TGTGCCAGCAGCGTAGCTAGCGGGGCCACCGGGGAGCTGTTTTTT,CASSVASGATGELFF
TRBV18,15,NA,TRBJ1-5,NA,TGTGCCAGCTCACTGACAGGATATAGCAATCAGCCCCAGCATTTT,CASSLTGYSNQPQHF
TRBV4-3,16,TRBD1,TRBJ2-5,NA,TGCGCCAGCAGCCAAGATCTAGGGACAGGGGAAGAGACCCAGTACTTC,CASSQDLGTGEETQYF
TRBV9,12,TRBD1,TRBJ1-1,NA,TGTGCCAGCAGCGGACAGGGGGCTGAAGCTTTCTTT,CASSGQGAEAFF
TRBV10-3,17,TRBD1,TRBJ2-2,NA,TGTGCCATCAGCTGGCCCGACAGGGGGCCGAACACCGGGGAGCTGTTTTTT,CAISWPDRGPNTGELFF
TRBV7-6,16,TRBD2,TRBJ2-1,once,TGTGCCAGCAGCTTACTTACTAGCGGGGGGGCAAATGAGCAGTTCTTC,CASSLLTSGGANEQFF
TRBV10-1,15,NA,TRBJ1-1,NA,TGCGCCATCAAACGCTCCCTGAGGAGGAACACTGAAGCTTTCTTT,CAIKRSLRRNTEAFF
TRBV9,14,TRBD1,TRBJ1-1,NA,TGTGCCAGCAGCGAGTTCGACAGGGGCTCTGAAGCTTTCTTT,CASSEFDRGSEAFF
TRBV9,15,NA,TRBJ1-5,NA,TGTGCCAGCAGCCGGGGGGGGATTAGCAATCAGCCCCAGCATTTT,CASSRGGISNQPQHF
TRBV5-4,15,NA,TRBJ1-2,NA,TGTGCCAGCAGCTTGGGGGGCGCACCTATCTATGGCTACACCTTC,CASSLGGAPIYGYTF
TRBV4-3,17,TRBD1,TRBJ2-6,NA,TGCGCCAGCAGCCCAGGGGGTGAGTTCTCTGGGGCCAACGTCCTGACTTTC,CASSPGGEFSGANVLTF
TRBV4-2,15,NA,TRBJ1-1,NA,TGTGCCAGCAGCCAAGCCGGGACACGCAGACTTGAAGCTTTCTTT,CASSQAGTRRLEAFF
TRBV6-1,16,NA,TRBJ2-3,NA,TGTGCCAGCAGTGAGAGGTGGCGGGGAGGCACAGATACGCAGTATTTT,CASSERWRGGTDTQYF
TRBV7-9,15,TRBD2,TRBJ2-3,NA,TGTGCCAGCAGCTTGAAAAAAGGACTAGCACATACGCAGTATTTT,CASSLKKGLAHTQYF
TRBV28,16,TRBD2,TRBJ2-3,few,TGTGCCAGCTCCCCAGGGGGTAGCGGGGGGGCCCGTACGCAGTATTTT,CASSPGGSGGARTQYF
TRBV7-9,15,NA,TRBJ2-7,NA,TGTGCCAGCAGCTCGTCCGGGGGATCGAACTACGAGCAGTACTTC,CASSSSGGSNYEQYF
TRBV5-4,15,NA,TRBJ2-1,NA,TGTGCCAGCAGCTTGGAGGGGATGGGTCTCAATGAGCAGTTCTTC,CASSLEGMGLNEQFF
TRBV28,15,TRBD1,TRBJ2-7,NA,TGTGCCAGCAGTTTAACAGGGGGCCTCTCCTACGAGCAGTACTTC,CASSLTGGLSYEQYF
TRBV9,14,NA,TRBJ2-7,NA,TGTGCCAGCAGCGTAGGTTCAGGCACCTACGAGCAGTACTTC,CASSVGSGTYEQYF
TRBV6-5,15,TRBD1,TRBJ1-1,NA,TGTGCCAGCAGTCGGACAGGGGGGCCCTGGGCTGAAGCTTTCTTT,CASSRTGGPWAEAFF
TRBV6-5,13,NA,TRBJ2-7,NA,TGTGCCAGCAGCATAGGGGAAGCGACCGAGCAGTACTTC,CASSIGEATEQYF
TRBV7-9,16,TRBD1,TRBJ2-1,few,TGTGCCAGCAGCCCCCCGACAGGGGGCTTCGTAAATGAGCAGTTCTTC,CASSPPTGGFVNEQFF